This T cell receptor (beta chain) was obtained from a study of control samples from healthy donors and cancer patients (dated by TCRdb to about 2020). V loses 6 bases at its end and J loses 3 bases; junction bases beyond the gene matches: 9. CDR1 SNHLY and CDR2 FYNNEI were looked up in the germline V gene. Reading from cysteine to phenylalanine, the CDR3 counts 15 amino acids. The CDR3 DNA has 45 bases and is translated from base 1. The protocol used for the library was the immunoSEQ multiplex PCR assay. The clones in this table, taken by TCRdb from immuneACCESS, are in-frame only. Not every clone is retained; where verified, under half of the shortfall comes from an unresolved V gene, and the cause of the rest is unknown. Within this sample are about 110,000 clones, with roughly nine tenths of them counted one time only. The biggest ten clones account for more than 3.5% of the sample. Comments on this clone: This clone's antigen is unknown. No base quality information exists; no much larger clone differs at one position.

This sequence originates from a human donor in good health. The donor label of this sample is uncertain. The sequencing input was blood. Recombination connected TRBV2 to TRBJ2-7, and 9 junctional nucleotides match TRBD1. CDR3 reads: CASSETTGGGYEQYF. The nucleotides read TGTGCCAGCAGCGAAACGACAGGGGGTGGCTACGAGCAGTACTTC.